This T cell receptor beta chain was recovered during a study of T cells in Graves' hyperthyroidism and ophthalmopathy. TCR beta CDR3 sequences were amplified from RNA transcripts. The HTBI primer set was used in a first-round RT-PCR of the TCR CDR3. TCRdb independently ran MiXCR on the multiplex PCR reads; one entry per CDR3 protein. The table lists about 360,000 distinct CDR3 sequences, roughly 13% of them singletons. CDR1 and CDR2 (germline): LGHDT, YNNKEL (reference sequence). The CDR3 contains 16 residues. V trimming: 3 bases; J trimming: 0 bases; junction bases outside the gene matches: 7. This clonotype was sampled from a woman aged 18 to 35 with Graves' hyperthyroidism. J is TRBJ2-5 and V is TRBV3-1, with 7 bases lining up with TRBD2. Specimen: blood. The CDR3 nucleotides are TGTGCCAGCAGCCACCGGGGGGTGGGGTACCAAGAGACCCAGTACTTC. Encoded protein: CASSHRGVGYQETQYF.